The clone carrying this T cell receptor beta chain showed up just a few times. The data were taken from a study of tumor and adjacent non-tumor tissue in lung cancer. Looking at the study overall: On average, productive TCRbeta reads reached about 4 million per sample.

RNA was extracted from bulk tissue without any cell sorting. TCRbeta libraries were built with three rounds of nested PCR, modified from ARM-PCR. TCRdb used MiXCR to reprocess the multiplex PCR reads, holding one entry per CDR3 protein. Of 65,000 to 75,000 distinct CDR3 sequences in the sample, around three quarters are singletons; the top ten hold 28%. Germline CDR1 is SNHLY and CDR2 is FYNNEI. The CDR3 spans 15 residues. With 2 bases clipped from V and 3 bases from J, the junction kept 2 bases outside the gene matches. What was sequenced was lung tumor tissue. The clonotype comes from a man aged 55 to 70 with non-small cell lung cancer. This chain joins TRBV2 and TRBJ1-4, with TRBD1 identical over 8 bases. The CDR3 here is CASSEFRGPNEKLFF. The CDR3 DNA reads TGTGCCAGCAGTGAATTCAGGGGGCCTAATGAAAAACTGTTTTTT.